This passage covers 20 T cell receptor beta chains from one sample sequenced in a study of PD-1 blockade in classical Hodgkin lymphoma. All patients experienced relapse after autologous stem cell transplantation, and brentuximab vedotin exposure was variable. TCRdb keeps only in-frame clones here, not all; method: immunoSEQ multiplex PCR. The sample has roughly 20,000 clones; approximately 84% are singletons. Sample: peripheral blood mononuclear cells (PBMCs), taken at baseline. The receptors come from a human donor with classical Hodgkin lymphoma.

The rearrangement links TRBV7-8 to TRBJ2-2; TRBD2 matches at 8 bases. The trim removed 5 bases at V and 4 bases at J, leaving 6 bases unmatched. The germline V gene has CDR1 SGHVS and CDR2 FQNEAQ. This CDR3 region has 15 residues. In DNA form, the CDR3 reads TGTGCCAGCAGCCCGGCCGGGACTAGCACCGGGGAGCTGTTTTTT. It encodes CASSPAGTSTGELFF.

The chain combines TRBV6-1 with TRBJ2-3; the D call may be TRBD1 or TRBD2 (6 bases each). V lost 3 bases and J 5 bases, leaving 18 bases between the germline ends. CDR1 and CDR2 (germline): MNHNS, SASEGT. The CDR3 contains 16 residues. The CDR3 bases are TGTGCCAGCAGTGAGCCTCGGGGGCCCCACAGAGATACGCAGTATTTT. Translating gives CASSEPRGPHRDTQYF.

This rearrangement joins TRBV23-1 to TRBJ1-4; 8 nucleotides match TRBD1. TRBV23-1 falls under the ORF class, with uncertain function. J was trimmed by 5 bases and V by 6 bases; bases with no gene match: 23. CDR3 length: 20 residues. CDR3 coding DNA: TGCGCCAGCAGCCTCATGGGGTTGAGGGCCCGGGACAGGCGGAATGAAAAACTGTTTTTT. Translated: CASSLMGLRARDRRNEKLFF.

The rearrangement links TRBV19 to TRBJ1-1; D remains ambiguous. Germline assignment: CDR1 LNHDA and CDR2 SQIVND (reference sequence). The CDR3 runs 12 residues. The V gene lost 6 bases and the J gene lost 6 bases, with 11 bases spanning the gap. CDR3 DNA: TGTGCCAGTAGCCCAGGTCGGGCTGAAGCTTTCTTT. It specifies CASSPGRAEAFF.

J is TRBJ2-3 and V is TRBV13; possibly TRBD1 for D (5 bases). The CDR3 has 16 amino acids. Germline CDR1 PRHDT, CDR2 FYEKMQ (reference sequence). The germline V and J ends were trimmed by 6 bases and 0 bases, with 16 bases remaining between them. CDR3 DNA: TGTGCCAGCAGATCCCTGACAGCTGCTAGCACAGATACGCAGTATTTT. This sequence encodes CASRSLTAASTDTQYF.

This clone was seen a few times. The V and J genes are TRBV14 and TRBJ1-5, with D possibly TRBD1 on 5 matching bases. Germline CDR1 reads SGHDN; CDR2 reads FVKESK. The CDR3 totals 16 residues. Trimming took off 4 bases at V and 3 bases at J, with 16 bases between the two ends. CDR3: CASSRRDGATNQPQHF. The CDR3 DNA follows: TGTGCCAGCAGCCGCAGGGACGGAGCGACCAATCAGCCCCAGCATTTT.

The rearrangement joins TRBV25-1 to TRBJ2-5; D tentatively fits TRBD1 or TRBD2 (6 bases each). Germline loops: CDR1 MGHDK, CDR2 SYGVNS. This CDR3 has 17 residues. V gave up 4 bases and J gave up 2 bases, with 20 bases separating them. CDR3 region: CASSGGAGTFKQETQYF. The CDR3 DNA is TGTGCCAGCAGTGGGGGGGCAGGTACTTTTAAACAAGAGACCCAGTACTTC.

This chain uses TRBV14 with TRBJ2-2; D perhaps matches TRBD2 (7 bases). The V end was cut by 4 bases, the J end by 5 bases, with 17 bases between. The germline CDR1 and CDR2 sequences are SGHDN and FVKESK. The CDR3 length is 16 residues. The CDR3 spells CASSRHRGGPTGELFF. In DNA, the CDR3 is TGTGCCAGCAGCCGCCACCGCGGGGGCCCAACCGGGGAGCTGTTTTTT.

This clone was picked up one time. The genes are TRBV11-3 and TRBJ2-2, with D unresolved. Germline V lookup: CDR1 SGHNT, CDR2 YENEEA. The germline V and J ends were trimmed by 0 bases and 2 bases, with 13 bases remaining between them. This CDR3 has 17 residues. CDR3 sequence: CASSLEKALSNTGELFF. In DNA, the CDR3 is TGTGCCAGCAGCTTAGAAAAGGCACTCTCAAACACCGGGGAGCTGTTTTTT.

V usage is TRBV14 and J usage is TRBJ2-2, with 7 bases identical to TRBD1. CDR1 SGHDN and CDR2 FVKESK come from the germline V gene. The J segment lost 1 base and the V segment lost 4 bases, leaving 15 bases of the junction unmatched. This CDR3 contains 19 residues. Here the CDR3 reads CASSPSPAEGTENTGELFF. CDR3 nucleotide sequence: TGTGCCAGCAGCCCTAGTCCGGCAGAGGGGACAGAGAACACCGGGGAGCTGTTTTTT. The variable domain in full, with the rest retrieved from reference TRBV14 and TRBJ2-2, is EAGVTQFPSHSVIEKGQTVTLRCDPISGHDNLYWYRRVMGKEIKFLLHFVKESKQDESGMPNNRFLAERTGGTYSTLKVQPAELEDSGVYFCASSPSPAEGTENTGELFFGEGSRLTVL.

This sequence joins TRBV7-2 and TRBJ1-1; D perhaps matches TRBD1 (5 bases). The ends were cut back, 1 base at V and 5 bases at J, with 14 bases in the middle. Germline CDR1 and CDR2: SGHTA and FQGNSA. The CDR3 loop spans 15 amino acids. The CDR3 sequence is CASSLDLGARTEAFF. The CDR3 DNA reads as TGTGCCAGCAGCTTAGATTTAGGGGCTCGTACTGAAGCTTTCTTT.

The chain couples TRBV27 to TRBJ2-7; tentative D call: TRBD1 (5 bases). CDR1 is MNHEY and CDR2 is SMNVEV in the germline V gene (reference sequence). CDR3 length: 13 amino acids. Trimming cost V 4 bases and J 3 bases, with 10 bases left between them. CDR3 sequence reads: CASSSGHFYEQYF. The CDR3 region has the DNA TGTGCCAGCAGTTCAGGGCACTTCTACGAGCAGTACTTC.

V usage is TRBV28 and J usage is TRBJ1-1; 8 bases map to TRBD1. CDR1 is MDHEN and CDR2 is SYDVKM in the germline V gene. V trimming: 2 bases; J trimming: 2 bases; junction bases outside the gene matches: 7. This CDR3 is built from 16 residues. The CDR3 reads CASSLERDRLNTEAFF. The CDR3, as DNA: TGTGCCAGCAGTTTAGAACGGGACAGGCTTAACACTGAAGCTTTCTTT.

This clone was found once. This chain uses TRBV27 with TRBJ1-1, with 10 bases lining up with TRBD1. The V and J ends lost 7 bases and 0 bases, in that order; junction bases with no gene match: 8. Germline V lookup: CDR1 MNHEY, CDR2 SMNVEV (reference sequence). CDR3 length equals 16 residues. CDR3 in DNA: TGTGCCAGCAAGCCGGGACAGGGGATATTGAACACTGAAGCTTTCTTT. Amino acids: CASKPGQGILNTEAFF.

This chain connects TRBV28 to TRBJ1-1; 8 nucleotides align to TRBD1. CDR1 MDHEN and CDR2 SYDVKM come from the germline V gene. The junction had 11 bases not matched to a gene; V was cut back by 7 bases and J by 7 bases. The CDR3 covers 14 residues. CDR3 sequence: CASIPGGIMGEAFF. CDR3 DNA: TGTGCCAGCATCCCAGGGGGCATCATGGGTGAAGCTTTCTTT.

This clone occurred once. The chain uses TRBV5-6 and TRBJ1-1; D is unresolved. Trimming stripped 4 bases from V and 2 bases from J, with 9 bases between. CDR3 length: 13 amino acids. CDR1 and CDR2 (germline): SGHDT, YYEEEE. The CDR3 reads CASSLMLNTEAFF. The CDR3 DNA follows: TGTGCCAGCAGCCTCATGCTAAACACTGAAGCTTTCTTT.

The chain has TRBV6-1 and TRBJ1-2, with 8 bases aligning to TRBD1. Germline assignment: CDR1 MNHNS and CDR2 SASEGT. Trimming took 9 bases from V and 4 from J; bases not matched to a gene: 1. The CDR3 covers 11 residues. In nucleotides, the CDR3 is TGTGCCAGTACAGGGGGCTATGGCTACACCTTC. Protein product: CASTGGYGYTF.

The gene calls are TRBV19 and TRBJ2-7, with 9 bases aligning to TRBD2. Germline V gene sequence: CDR1 LNHDA, CDR2 SQIVND (reference sequence). V lost 10 bases, J lost 2 bases, and 3 bases stayed unmatched. CDR3 size: 12 residues. As DNA, the CDR3 is TGTGCCACCCAGCGGGGGGCCTACGAGCAGTACTTC. It is translated as CATQRGAYEQYF.

Here the CDR3 DNA reads TGTGCCTGGGTTGGACAGGGGAAAAACACCGGGGAGCTGTTTTTT. It yields the protein CAWVGQGKNTGELFF. V and J are TRBV30 and TRBJ2-2; the match to TRBD1 covers 9 bases. CDR3 length: 15 amino acids. Trimming took 5 bases from V and 2 from J; bases not matched to a gene: 6. From germline, CDR1 is GTSNPN and CDR2 SVGIG (reference sequence).

The chain employs TRBV7-8 and TRBJ2-7; D might be TRBD1 or TRBD2, each matching 5 bases. The CDR3 is made up of 15 amino acids. Trimming removed 3 bases at V and 3 bases at J, with 15 bases between. The germline V gene has CDR1 SGHVS and CDR2 FQNEAQ. The CDR3 sequence is CASSLGVSPLYEQYF. For the CDR3, the DNA is TGTGCCAGCAGCTTGGGGGTCTCACCTCTCTACGAGCAGTACTTC.